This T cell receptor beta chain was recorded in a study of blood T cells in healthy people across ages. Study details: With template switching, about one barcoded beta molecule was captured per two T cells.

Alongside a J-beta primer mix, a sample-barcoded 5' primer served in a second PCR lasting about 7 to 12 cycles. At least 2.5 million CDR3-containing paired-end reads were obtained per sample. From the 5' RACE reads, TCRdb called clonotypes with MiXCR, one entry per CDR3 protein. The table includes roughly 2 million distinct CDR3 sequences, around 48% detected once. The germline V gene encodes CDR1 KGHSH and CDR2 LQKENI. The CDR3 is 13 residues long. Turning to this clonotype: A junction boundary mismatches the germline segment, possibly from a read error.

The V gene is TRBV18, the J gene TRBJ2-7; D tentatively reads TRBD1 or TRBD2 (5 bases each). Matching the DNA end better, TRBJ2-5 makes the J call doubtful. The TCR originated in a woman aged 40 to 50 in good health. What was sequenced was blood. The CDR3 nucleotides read TGTGCCGGCTCACCGGGGCTGAGGGAGACCCAGTACTTC. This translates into CAGSPGLRETQYF.